These 8 T cell receptor beta chains originate from one sample sequenced in a study of T cell responses to AZD1222 COVID-19 vaccine. Some clones are missing from TCRdb's copy, which holds only in-frame ones; the method was immunoSEQ multiplex PCR. Of some 70,000 clones in the sample, 80% were seen once. The source material was peripheral blood, sampled 28 days after the second AZD1222 dose. These receptors were collected from an adult who received the AZD1222 COVID-19 vaccine.

The rearrangement links TRBV11-2 to TRBJ1-3, with TRBD1 as a possible D gene (5 bases). Germline CDR1 is SGHAT and CDR2 is FQNNGV. The CDR3 covers 15 residues. Deletions cut 2 bases from V and 5 bases from J, with 13 bases between. The CDR3 bases are TGTGCCAGCAGCTTAACGACAGATAGAAGAAACACCATATATTTT. This encodes CASSLTTDRRNTIYF.

This clone was seen only a few times. Compared with germline, one end of the junction differs, possibly owing to a read error. The chain recombines TRBV3-1 (or the pseudogene TRBV3-2) with TRBJ2-1, with 7 bases that match TRBD2. The CDR3 is 21 residues long. CDR1 and CDR2 from the germline V gene are LGHDT and YNNKEL (reference sequence). The CDR3 DNA reads TGTGCCAGCACCCAATCAACGAGGGGAGCGGGGCCGCAACATCTTTACAATGAGCAGTTCTTC. Its translation: CASTQSTRGAGPQHLYNEQFF.

A few counts support this clone. The chain links TRBV28 to TRBJ1-2; 10 nucleotides align to TRBD1. Germline V gene sequence: CDR1 MDHEN, CDR2 SYDVKM. Trimming removed 5 bases from V and 5 bases from J; junction bases left unmatched: 5. The CDR3 covers 14 residues. The chain's CDR3 is CASSDRGRGYGYTF. The CDR3 DNA reads as TGTGCCAGCAGTGACAGGGGGCGAGGATATGGCTACACCTTC.

The chain joins TRBV7-6 to TRBJ2-2, with 9 bases fitting TRBD2. Germline CDR1 SGHVS, CDR2 FNYEAQ. V trimming: 5 bases; J trimming: 2 bases; junction bases outside the gene matches: 6. This CDR3 has 16 residues. The CDR3 loop reads CASSKASGANTGELFF. CDR3 nucleotides: TGTGCCAGCAGCAAGGCTAGCGGGGCAAACACCGGGGAGCTGTTTTTT.

CDR3 region: CASRGDRMPGNTIYF. The CDR3 DNA reads TGTGCCAGCAGGGGGGATCGAATGCCCGGAAACACCATATATTTT. V usage is TRBV2 and J usage is TRBJ1-3; the D gene is possibly TRBD1 (5 bases). Germline lookup yields CDR1 SNHLY and CDR2 FYNNEI. CDR3 size: 15 residues. The germline V and J ends were trimmed by 6 bases and 4 bases, with 16 bases remaining between them. Based on the CDR3 plus reference TRBV2 and TRBJ1-3, the full variable domain is EPEVTQTPSHQVTQMGQEVILRCVPISNHLYFYWYRQILGQKVEFLVSFYNNEISEKSEIFDDQFSVERPDGSNFTLKIRSTKLEDSAMYFCASRGDRMPGNTIYFGEGSWLTVV.

The chain's CDR3 is CASSLAEVAEAFF. In DNA, the CDR3 is TGTGCCAGCAGTTTAGCCGAGGTGGCTGAAGCTTTCTTT. The chain links TRBV12-3 or TRBV12-4 to TRBJ1-1; D unclear. V was pared by 0 bases and J by 6 bases, with 8 bases between. CDR3 length: 13 amino acids.

V is TRBV5-6 and J is TRBJ2-3, with D hard to call. Germline CDR1 SGHDT, CDR2 YYEEEE. The V end lost 3 bases, the J end lost 4 bases, and 9 bases lay between the germline ends. CDR3 length equals 13 residues. The CDR3 reads CASSSAHADTQYF. The CDR3 region has the DNA TGTGCCAGCAGCTCCGCTCATGCAGATACGCAGTATTTT.

This sequence joins TRBV29-1 and TRBJ1-2, with 8 bases that match TRBD1. This CDR3 region has 12 residues. V trimming: 5 bases; J trimming: 6 bases; junction bases outside the gene matches: 5. The germline gives CDR1 SQVTM, CDR2 ANQGSEA. CDR3 protein: CSVKTGEHGYTF. CDR3 in DNA: TGCAGCGTTAAGACAGGGGAACATGGCTACACCTTC.